Listed here are 31 T cell receptor beta chains from one sample, sequenced in a study of cytomegalovirus exposure and HLA in healthy donors. Vbeta (60) and Jbeta (13) primers were used in the PCR. Assay used: immunoSEQ multiplex PCR; TCRdb lists only in-frame clones, some missing. The sample has 150,000 to 200,000 clones, 55% to 65% seen once. Sample: PBMCs. The origin of the receptors is a man in his forties or fifties in good health and CMV-seronegative.

V gene TRBV14 combines with J gene TRBJ2-7, with 9 bases matching TRBD1. The junction had 10 bases not matched to a gene; V was cut back by 5 bases and J by 5 bases. This CDR3 contains 15 residues. CDR1 is SGHDN and CDR2 is FVKESK in the germline V gene. The CDR3, as DNA: TGTGCCAGCAGCTATGGACAGGGGTATGTCAACGAGCAGTACTTC. Amino acid sequence: CASSYGQGYVNEQYF.

The chain carries TRBV11-1 and TRBJ2-5; D not certain. Germline CDR1 SGHAT, CDR2 FQDESV (reference sequence). The V end was cut by 5 bases, the J end by 0 bases, with 16 bases between. The CDR3 loop spans 16 amino acids. The CDR3 DNA is TGTGCCAGCAGCCCTCAAAGGCGAGCGTACCAAGAGACCCAGTACTTC. Its translation: CASSPQRRAYQETQYF.

The CDR3 loop is CASSLSTYTGELFF. In DNA form, the CDR3 reads TGTGCCAGCAGTTTATCCACATATACCGGGGAGCTGTTTTTT. V usage is TRBV27 and J usage is TRBJ2-2; D is unclear. The germline V gene encodes CDR1 MNHEY and CDR2 SMNVEV (reference sequence). The CDR3 spans 14 residues. V dropped 0 bases and J dropped 5 bases, with 7 bases sitting between them.

This chain uses TRBV6-1 with TRBJ1-4; D gene uncertain. Germline values: CDR1 MNHNS, CDR2 SASEGT. The CDR3 runs 14 residues. V lost 6 bases and J 8 bases, leaving 16 bases between the germline ends. DNA of the CDR3: TGTGCCAGCAGCCCGCGTTCGGTGGAGGAAAAACTGTTTTTT. This gives the protein CASSPRSVEEKLFF.

The V call is TRBV5-4, the J call TRBJ2-5; TRBD2 matches at 11 bases. The J call may be faulty, since TRBJ2-7 better matches the DNA end. Germline CDR1 and CDR2: SGHNT and YYREEE (reference sequence). This CDR3 comprises 15 residues. The CDR3: CASSTILAGEYEQYF. The DNA for the CDR3 is TGTGCCAGCAGCACGATACTAGCGGGGGAATACGAGCAGTACTTC.

This clone was seen a few times. V gene TRBV5-1 combines with J gene TRBJ2-3; possible D gene TRBD2, 7 bases. CDR1 is SGHRS and CDR2 is YFSETQ in the germline V gene. V was shortened by 6 bases and J by 6 bases, with 14 bases between the two germline ends. CDR3 length: 13 amino acids. CDR3 DNA: TGCGCCAGCACCTACGGGGGGCGGGATACGCAGTATTTT. Translating gives CASTYGGRDTQYF.

V is TRBV6-1 and J is TRBJ2-7; 8 bases align to TRBD1. The length of the CDR3 is 16 residues. Trimming removed 2 bases from V and 4 bases from J; junction bases left unmatched: 10. Germline V gives CDR1 MNHNS, CDR2 SASEGT. CDR3 sequence: CASSEQGQGGFYEQYF. For the CDR3, the DNA is TGTGCCAGCAGTGAACAAGGACAGGGAGGATTTTACGAGCAGTACTTC.

This sequence joins TRBV7-2 and TRBJ2-5; 11 bases fit TRBD2. There are 17 residues in the CDR3. V shed 1 base and J 3 bases; nucleotides not matched to a gene: 7. The germline V gene has CDR1 SGHTA and CDR2 FQGNSA. The CDR3 sequence is CASSLGRVAGGEETQYF. The CDR3 coding sequence is TGTGCCAGCAGCTTAGGACGGGTAGCGGGGGGGGAAGAGACCCAGTACTTC.

This clone turned up a few times. V gene TRBV11-3 combines with J gene TRBJ1-1, with D possibly matching TRBD1 (5 bases). V was trimmed by 5 bases and J by 6 bases, leaving 16 bases between them. The CDR3 sequence is 14 residues long. Germline V CDR1 and CDR2: SGHNT, YENEEA. CDR3 residues: CASSVGQGNSEAFF. DNA of the CDR3: TGTGCCAGCAGCGTCGGTCAGGGTAACTCTGAAGCTTTCTTT.

This clone came up a few times. This sequence joins TRBV7-9 and TRBJ2-3, with a possible D match to TRBD1 (6 bases). V was cut by 5 bases and J by 1 base, with 13 bases left in between. The CDR3 has 15 residues. Germline CDR1 reads SEHNR; CDR2 reads FQNEAQ (reference sequence). The DNA of the CDR3 is TGTGCCAGCAGCACCCGAACAGGGCGCACAGATACGCAGTATTTT. It yields the protein CASSTRTGRTDTQYF.

The rearrangement links TRBV4-1 to TRBJ1-1, with 7 bases aligning to TRBD1. This CDR3 has 18 amino acids. Germline trimming cut 3 bases from V and 0 bases from J; bases unmatched to any gene: 13. Germline CDR1 MGHRA, CDR2 YSYEKL. The CDR3 region has the DNA TGCGCCAGCAGCCAGGGGGACAGCTACAAATCCATGAACACTGAAGCTTTCTTT. It codes for CASSQGDSYKSMNTEAFF.

This clone was observed a few times. This rearrangement joins TRBV27 to TRBJ1-6; D possibly corresponds to TRBD1 (5 bases). The CDR3 extends over 16 amino acids. Trimming removed 6 bases at V and 3 bases at J, with 15 bases between. Germline assignment: CDR1 MNHEY and CDR2 SMNVEV (reference sequence). The CDR3 spells CASSPNYGGYNSPLHF. In nucleotides, the CDR3 is TGTGCCAGCAGCCCAAATTACGGGGGCTATAATTCACCCCTCCACTTT.

The chain combines TRBV5-1 with TRBJ1-1, with D tentatively TRBD1 (5 bases). The CDR3 is 14 amino acids. With 0 bases removed from V and 4 bases from J, the gap between germline ends came to 10 bases. CDR1 and CDR2 from the germline V gene are SGHRS and YFSETQ. The DNA of the CDR3 is TGCGCCAGCAGCTTGGCCCTGGGGGGCACTGAAGCTTTCTTT. This codes for CASSLALGGTEAFF.

This sequence joins TRBV6-6 and TRBJ2-3, with 9 bases aligning to TRBD2. V was clipped by 7 bases and J by 1 base; unmatched bases: 3. CDR3 size: 14 residues. CDR1 is MNHNY, CDR2 SVGAGI, per germline (reference sequence). The CDR3 region has the DNA TGTGCCAGCAAGCGGGAGGTAGGCACAGATACGCAGTATTTT. It is translated as CASKREVGTDTQYF.

V gene TRBV7-2 combines with J gene TRBJ1-2; D might be TRBD1 (5 bases). Per the germline V gene, CDR1 is SGHTA and CDR2 is FQGNSA. The ends were cut back, 2 bases at V and 8 bases at J, with 12 bases in the middle. The CDR3 runs to 13 residues. The CDR3 DNA reads as TGTGCCAGCAGCTTAAATCCAGGGAGGGGCTACACCTTC. Its translation: CASSLNPGRGYTF. Variable domain in full (rest from reference TRBV7-2 and TRBJ1-2): GAGVSQSPSNKVTEKGKDVELRCDPISGHTALYWYRQSLGQGLEFLIYFQGNSAPDKSGLPSDRFSAERTGGSVSTLTIQRTQQEDSAVYLCASSLNPGRGYTFGSGTRLTVV.

The V gene is TRBV2, the J gene TRBJ2-2; a weak D match, TRBD2 (6 bases). The V gene's germline CDR1 is SNHLY and CDR2 FYNNEI. This CDR3 contains 16 residues. Trimming took off 6 bases at V and 4 bases at J, with 18 bases between the two ends. This chain's CDR3 is CASREQIGGGTGELFF. For the CDR3, the DNA is TGTGCCAGCAGGGAGCAAATTGGGGGAGGCACCGGGGAGCTGTTTTTT.

The rearrangement joins TRBV5-1 to TRBJ2-3; 11 nucleotides align to TRBD2. V was pared by 0 bases and J by 4 bases, with 10 bases of the junction left unmatched. The CDR3 covers 18 residues. Germline V gives CDR1 SGHRS, CDR2 YFSETQ. The CDR3 sequence is CASSLAVGGLAGSDTQYF. CDR3 sequence (DNA): TGCGCCAGCAGCTTGGCCGTGGGAGGACTAGCGGGTTCAGATACGCAGTATTTT.

In its sample, this clone was seen a few times. The junction does not match germline at one end; this may be a read error. The chain carries TRBV7-9 and TRBJ2-7; 8 bases line up with TRBD2. The CDR3 sequence is 15 residues long. Germline loops: CDR1 SEHNR, CDR2 FQNEAQ (reference sequence). As DNA, the CDR3 is TGTTCCAGCAGCCTAGCGGGCGAGGGATCCTACGAGCAGTACTTC. Its protein is CSSSLAGEGSYEQYF.

CDR3 loop: CASSPGEAATNEKLFF. The CDR3 DNA reads as TGTGCCAGCAGCCCGGGGGAGGCCGCAACTAATGAAAAACTGTTTTTT. This sequence joins TRBV11-2 and TRBJ1-4, with D possibly matching TRBD1 (5 bases). The V and J ends lost 5 bases and 0 bases respectively, with 13 bases between them. Germline lookup yields CDR1 SGHAT and CDR2 FQNNGV. This CDR3 is built from 16 residues.

CDR3: CASGGTRNTGELFF. Here the CDR3 DNA reads TGTGCCAGCGGAGGGACGAGGAACACCGGGGAGCTGTTTTTT. The chain is built from TRBV2 and TRBJ2-2; D possibly corresponds to TRBD2 (6 bases). The germline CDR1 and CDR2 sequences are SNHLY and FYNNEI. This CDR3 contains 14 residues. The V end lost 8 bases, the J end lost 1 base, and 11 bases lay between the germline ends.

The V gene is TRBV7-9, the J gene TRBJ2-7; 9 bases line up with TRBD2. This CDR3 is built from 14 residues. Trimming at V came to 6 bases and at J to 2 bases, leaving 5 bases not matched to a gene. Per germline, CDR1 SEHNR and CDR2 FQNEAQ (reference sequence). The CDR3 region is CASSSGTSTYEQYF. In DNA, the CDR3 is TGTGCCAGCAGTTCCGGGACTAGCACCTACGAGCAGTACTTC.

V and J are TRBV5-1 and TRBJ1-1; TRBD1 matches at 7 bases. With 5 bases clipped from V and 4 bases from J, the junction kept 8 bases outside the gene matches. This CDR3 has 14 residues. Germline V CDR1 and CDR2: SGHRS, YFSETQ. The CDR3 protein is CASSYDRAATEAFF. In DNA form, the CDR3 reads TGCGCCAGCAGTTACGACAGGGCAGCCACTGAAGCTTTCTTT.

This clone has more than one count but fewer than ten. The rearrangement joins TRBV18 to TRBJ1-1; D gene ambiguous. Looked up from germline, CDR1 is KGHSH and CDR2 is LQKENI. CDR3 length equals 13 residues. V was pared by 5 bases and J by 3 bases, with 10 bases between. The CDR3 protein is CASSTDTYTEAFF. In DNA form, the CDR3 reads TGTGCCAGCTCAACAGACACATACACTGAAGCTTTCTTT. The full variable domain, with the rest looked up from reference TRBV18 and TRBJ1-1, is NAGVMQNPRHLVRRRGQEARLRCSPMKGHSHVYWYRQLPEEGLKFMVYLQKENIIDESGMPKERFSAEFPKEGPSILRIQQVVRGDSAAYFCASSTDTYTEAFFGQGTRLTVV.

The chain has TRBV9 and TRBJ2-1; D is unclear. V lost 1 base, J lost 3 bases, and 14 bases lay in between. The length of the CDR3 is 16 residues. Germline-derived CDR1 and CDR2 are SGDLS and YYNGEE. CDR3 loop: CASSVYGVSGYNEQFF. The CDR3 nucleotides are TGTGCCAGCAGCGTATACGGTGTTTCAGGCTACAATGAGCAGTTCTTC.

CDR3 in DNA: TGTGCCAGCAGAATTAGCGGGACCGGGGAGCTGTTTTTT. Encoded protein: CASRISGTGELFF. The chain employs TRBV6-1 and TRBJ2-2; the match to TRBD2 covers 7 bases. The CDR3 consists of 13 residues. Germline V gene data show CDR1 as MNHNS and CDR2 as SASEGT. V shed 6 bases, J shed 5 bases, and the junction held 3 bases outside the gene matches.

CDR3 in amino acids: CASSQVRSYEQYF. CDR3 bases: TGTGCCAGCAGCCAAGTCAGATCCTACGAGCAGTACTTC. The chain carries TRBV14 and TRBJ2-7; D is unclear. Trimming removed 1 base at V and 1 base at J, with 5 bases between. The CDR3 spans 13 residues. Germline V gene lookup returns CDR1 SGHDN and CDR2 FVKESK.

The chain is built from TRBV4-2 and TRBJ1-5, with TRBD1 matching 8 bases. Per germline, CDR1 LGHNA and CDR2 YNFKEQ. V was clipped by 3 bases and J by 7 bases; unmatched bases: 5. The CDR3 extends over 14 amino acids. The CDR3 sequence: CASSHGQGDQPQHF. CDR3 in DNA: TGTGCCAGCAGCCACGGACAGGGTGACCAGCCCCAGCATTTT.

V usage is TRBV18 and J usage is TRBJ2-7, with D perhaps TRBD2 (5 bases). Germline CDR1 reads KGHSH; CDR2 reads LQKENI. The V end was cut by 2 bases, the J end by 5 bases, with 7 bases between. The CDR3 extends over 12 amino acids. The CDR3 nucleotides are TGTGCCAGCTCACCATCGGGGAACGAGCAGTACTTC. Translation gives CASSPSGNEQYF.

J is TRBJ1-1 and V is TRBV5-4, with 7 bases aligning to TRBD1. CDR1 SGHNT and CDR2 YYREEE come from the germline V gene (reference sequence). The CDR3 has 15 residues. With 6 bases clipped from V and 2 bases from J, the junction kept 10 bases outside the gene matches. The CDR3 bases are TGTGCCAGCAAATCCGGGACAGCCACAAACACTGAAGCTTTCTTT. Translated: CASKSGTATNTEAFF. The full variable domain, its missing parts supplied by reference TRBV5-4 and TRBJ1-1, is ETGVTQSPTHLIKTRGQQVTLRCSSQSGHNTVSWYQQALGQGPQFIFQYYREEENGRGNFPPRFSGLQFPNYSSELNVNALELDDSALYLCASKSGTATNTEAFFGQGTRLTVV.

This clone was detected a few times. V is TRBV9 and J is TRBJ2-1; a possible D gene is TRBD2 (6 bases). CDR3 size: 16 residues. Trimming stripped 1 base from V and 6 bases from J, with 17 bases between. Per germline, CDR1 SGDLS and CDR2 YYNGEE. The CDR3: CASSVYWASARNEQFF. The DNA for the CDR3 is TGTGCCAGCAGCGTATACTGGGCTAGCGCTCGCAATGAGCAGTTCTTC.

This chain connects TRBV5-5 to TRBJ1-1, with D maybe TRBD1 (6 bases). Trimming removed 2 bases at V and 2 bases at J, with 22 bases between. This CDR3 spans 18 amino acids. Germline V gives CDR1 SGHKS, CDR2 YYEKEE (reference sequence). DNA of the CDR3: TGTGCCAGCAGCTTATCAACAACCCATTTACAGGGCAACACTGAAGCTTTCTTT. Its translation: CASSLSTTHLQGNTEAFF.